The next 20 T cell receptor beta chains were all read from a single sample in a study of blood T cell repertoires in COVID-19. Some clones are missing from TCRdb's copy, which holds only in-frame ones; the method was immunoSEQ multiplex PCR. The sample consists of a few hundred thousand clones, roughly 90% of them appearing once. The sample consisted of peripheral blood. Source of these receptors: a middle-aged man with acute or convalescent COVID-19.

This clone was detected once. V and J are TRBV9 and TRBJ1-1; D unclear. Per germline, CDR1 SGDLS and CDR2 YYNGEE. The CDR3 is made up of 15 amino acids. The germline V and J ends were trimmed by 4 bases and 1 base, with 14 bases remaining between them. The CDR3: CASSPRGHWNTEAFF. In DNA form, the CDR3 reads TGTGCCAGCAGCCCCCGGGGTCATTGGAACACTGAAGCTTTCTTT.

The gene calls are TRBV6-6 and TRBJ2-3; 8 nucleotides agree with TRBD2. Trimming removed 7 bases from V and 0 bases from J; junction bases left unmatched: 6. CDR3 size: 15 residues. In germline, CDR1 is MNHNY, CDR2 SVGAGI (reference sequence). In DNA form, the CDR3 reads TGTGCCAGCACACCTAGCGGGTCTAGCACAGATACGCAGTATTTT. Protein sequence: CASTPSGSSTDTQYF.

The chain links TRBV5-5 to TRBJ1-4; TRBD1 agrees at 7 bases. Trimming removed 4 bases from V and 4 bases from J; junction bases left unmatched: 10. In germline, CDR1 is SGHKS, CDR2 YYEKEE (reference sequence). This CDR3 has 16 residues. The chain's CDR3 is CASSLTPGQINEKLFF. In nucleotides, the CDR3 is TGTGCCAGCAGCCTGACACCGGGACAGATTAATGAAAAACTGTTTTTT.

The rearrangement uses TRBV28 and TRBJ1-6, with 7 bases matching TRBD1. V lost 8 bases and J lost 5; bases outside the gene matches: 30. Germline loops: CDR1 MDHEN, CDR2 SYDVKM. This CDR3 region has 22 residues. The CDR3 region has the DNA TGTGCCAGCCCCAAGACAGGGAAGCCCCATATACTTAAGGTAATTCATAATTCACCCCTCCACTTT. Its protein is CASPKTGKPHILKVIHNSPLHF. The full variable domain, in which reference TRBV28 and TRBJ1-6 provide the parts outside the CDR3, is DVKVTQSSRYLVKRTGEKVFLECVQDMDHENMFWYRQDPGLGLRLIYFSYDVKMKEKGDIPEGYSVSREKKERFSLILESASTNQTSMYLCASPKTGKPHILKVIHNSPLHFGNGTRLTVT.

The chain uses TRBV28 and TRBJ1-2; TRBD1 matches at 7 bases. CDR1 is MDHEN, CDR2 SYDVKM, per germline. The CDR3 is 14 residues long. V lost 10 bases and J lost 4; bases outside the gene matches: 12. The CDR3 is CAITSGGEGYGYTF. The CDR3 region has the DNA TGTGCCATAACTTCAGGGGGAGAGGGCTATGGCTACACCTTC.

This clone was observed a handful of times. The J gene is TRBJ2-1, the V gene TRBV7-2; D is perhaps TRBD1 (5 bases). CDR1 and CDR2 from the germline V gene are SGHTA and FQGNSA. The CDR3 has 12 amino acids. Trimming pared 3 bases from V and 14 bases from J, leaving 14 bases between. The CDR3 DNA reads TGTGCCAGCAGCTTTTCAGGACAACGTAAGTTCTTC. Amino acids: CASSFSGQRKFF.

About this clone itself: A much larger clone differs by one base, so this may be a read error. The rearrangement links TRBV4-2 to TRBJ1-3; possible D gene TRBD1, 5 bases. Deletions cut 0 bases from V and 3 bases from J, with 12 bases between. In germline, CDR1 is LGHNA, CDR2 YNFKEQ. This CDR3 spans 16 amino acids. The chain's CDR3 is CASSQDIGVGGNTIYF. The DNA of the CDR3 is TGTGCCAGCAGCCAAGATATAGGGGTAGGTGGAAACACCATATATTTT.

About this clone: This specimen includes other DNA sequences encoding the same CDR3. The V and J genes are TRBV5-1 and TRBJ1-1; TRBD1 might be the D (6 bases). CDR3 length equals 13 residues. V was shortened by 5 bases and J by 0 bases, with 8 bases between the two germline ends. CDR1 and CDR2 from the germline V gene are SGHRS and YFSETQ. The CDR3, as DNA: TGCGCCAGCAGACAGGGTCTGAACACTGAAGCTTTCTTT. Protein sequence: CASRQGLNTEAFF.

The chain couples TRBV7-6 to TRBJ2-1; no clear D gene. Per germline, CDR1 SGHVS and CDR2 FNYEAQ. The CDR3 totals 14 residues. V shed 2 bases and J shed 5 bases, with 10 bases lying between them. The CDR3 DNA follows: TGTGCCAGCAGCTTAAATCTCCGGGACAATGAGCAGTTCTTC. This translates into CASSLNLRDNEQFF.

This chain uses TRBV7-2 with TRBJ2-1; 7 bases agree with TRBD2. The trim removed 2 bases at V and 4 bases at J, leaving 11 bases unmatched. Germline V CDR1 and CDR2: SGHTA, FQGNSA. The CDR3 consists of 17 residues. Here the CDR3 DNA reads TGTGCCAGCAGCTTACCCCCGTTAGCGGGTTATTACAATGAGCAGTTCTTC. Residues: CASSLPPLAGYYNEQFF.

The V call is TRBV28, the J call TRBJ2-1, with a tentative D call TRBD1 (5 bases). This CDR3 is built from 15 residues. CDR1 is MDHEN and CDR2 is SYDVKM in the germline V gene. V shed 5 bases and J shed 2 bases, with 13 bases lying between them. CDR3 sequence: CASSPRAAPYNEQFF. The CDR3 nucleotides read TGTGCCAGCAGTCCCAGGGCCGCGCCCTACAATGAGCAGTTCTTC.

The V call is TRBV28, the J call TRBJ1-5, with D perhaps TRBD1 (5 bases). The CDR3 has 15 amino acids. In germline, CDR1 is MDHEN, CDR2 SYDVKM. Between the trimmed V and J ends, which lost 2 bases and 6 bases, there was a span of 14 bases. The CDR3 nucleotides read TGTGCCAGCAGTTTAGGTAGGGGTGATAGTCAGCCCCAGCATTTT. It specifies CASSLGRGDSQPQHF.

This chain joins TRBV5-6 and TRBJ1-1; D remains unclear. Germline CDR1 SGHDT, CDR2 YYEEEE. The V end was cut by 4 bases, the J end by 0 bases, with 13 bases between. The CDR3 is 15 amino acids. The DNA for the CDR3 is TGTGCCAGCAGCCCAGGTGACCTAATGAACACTGAAGCTTTCTTT. Its translation: CASSPGDLMNTEAFF.

This clone was seen only a few times. This sequence joins TRBV12-3 or TRBV12-4 and TRBJ2-2; D is possibly TRBD2 (5 bases). This CDR3 has 12 residues. The V and J ends lost 8 bases and 4 bases respectively, with 8 bases between them. CDR3 loop: CASLRGTGELFF. CDR3 nucleotides: TGTGCCAGCCTCCGGGGCACCGGGGAGCTGTTTTTT.

The chain is built from TRBV27 and TRBJ1-1, with D possibly being TRBD1 (5 bases). Germline V gives CDR1 MNHEY, CDR2 SMNVEV (reference sequence). There are 14 residues in the CDR3. Trimming pared 4 bases from V and 7 bases from J, leaving 16 bases between. This CDR3 reads CASSYRRAGFEAFF. CDR3 DNA sequence: TGTGCCAGCAGTTACAGGAGGGCGGGTTTTGAAGCTTTCTTT.

The gene calls are TRBV6-2 or TRBV6-3 and TRBJ1-6; 7 bases line up with TRBD1. CDR1 is MNHEY and CDR2 is SVGEGT in the germline V gene. V was clipped by 0 bases and J by 6 bases; unmatched bases: 2. CDR3 length equals 15 residues. The CDR3 bases are TGTGCCAGCAGTTACTCCGGGACAGCTAATTCACCCCTCCACTTT. This encodes CASSYSGTANSPLHF.

The chain links TRBV18 to TRBJ1-2; no reliable D call. CDR1 and CDR2 (germline): KGHSH, LQKENI. CDR3 size: 16 residues. V was cut by 2 bases and J by 2 bases, with 15 bases left in between. The CDR3 region is CASSPSPRGNNYGYTF. CDR3 nucleotides: TGTGCCAGCTCACCATCCCCCCGCGGGAACAACTATGGCTACACCTTC. Combining the CDR3 with reference TRBV18 and TRBJ1-2 gives the whole variable domain NAGVMQNPRHLVRRRGQEARLRCSPMKGHSHVYWYRQLPEEGLKFMVYLQKENIIDESGMPKERFSAEFPKEGPSILRIQQVVRGDSAAYFCASSPSPRGNNYGYTFGSGTRLTVV.

V gene TRBV7-3 combines with J gene TRBJ2-2; tentative D call: TRBD1 (6 bases). Germline CDR1 and CDR2: SGHTA and FQGTGA. This CDR3 contains 14 residues. Trimming cost V 5 bases and J 5 bases, with 12 bases left between them. CDR3 region: CASSALQGTGELFF. The CDR3 bases are TGTGCCAGCAGCGCCCTACAGGGAACCGGGGAGCTGTTTTTT.

The J gene is TRBJ2-1, the V gene TRBV30; D might be TRBD1 (6 bases). The V and J ends lost 3 bases and 1 base respectively, with 16 bases between them. CDR1 and CDR2 (germline): GTSNPN, SVGIG (reference sequence). This CDR3 is built from 16 residues. CDR3 DNA: TGTGCCTGGAGACCCATCCCGGGACATTCCTACAATGAGCAGTTCTTC. It yields the protein CAWRPIPGHSYNEQFF.

This clone occurred once. V usage is TRBV6-7 and J usage is TRBJ2-4, with D maybe TRBD1 (6 bases). TRBV6-7 is designated an ORF whose function remains uncertain. This CDR3 is 17 amino acids long. V lost 6 bases to trimming and J lost 0 bases, with 18 bases between them. The CDR3 DNA reads as TGTGCCAGCAGAACCAAATCGACAGGCTTAGCCAAAAACATTCAGTACTTC. As protein: CASRTKSTGLAKNIQYF.